This TCR beta chain is drawn from a study of T cells in Graves' hyperthyroidism and ophthalmopathy. This clonotype was found a few times. The V and J ends lost 4 bases and 2 bases respectively, with 15 bases between them. This CDR3 spans 15 amino acids. Germline lookup yields CDR1 SGDLS and CDR2 YYNGEE. There were TCR beta CDR3 regions amplified from RNA transcripts. The HTBI primer set served for first-round RT-PCR of the TCR CDR3. One entry per CDR3 protein, called by TCRdb with MiXCR from the multiplex PCR reads. This table holds nearly 250,000 distinct CDR3 sequences, over 15% found once. The sequence came from a woman aged 18-29 years with Graves' ophthalmopathy. V is TRBV9 and J is TRBJ2-5; D unresolved. Source material: blood. CDR3 sequence: CASSIEAGLQETQYF. In DNA form, the CDR3 reads TGTGCCAGCAGCATAGAGGCAGGTTTACAAGAGACCCAGTACTTC.